Listed below are T cell receptor beta chains from one sample, sequenced in a study of T-cell memory formation after mild COVID-19. TCRdb reanalysed the 5' RACE reads using MiXCR and keeps one entry per CDR3 protein. The table has about half a million distinct CDR3 sequences, roughly 18% seen once. Sequencing used PBMCs or a T cell subset sorted from them (not recorded which). These receptors all come from an adult woman who had mild COVID-19 (a few samples of this study predate the infection). Cell type and time point are not known. Both conserved end residues are part of each CDR3. A D gene is named only where the DNA matches it firmly. Clone size, where shown, is once, few, many, or a class for clones that have expanded.

j_gene: TRBJ2-1; abundance: few; v_gene: TRBV20-1; d_gene: TRBD1; CDR3aa: CSAIKGTGNNEQFF; CDR3nt: TGCAGTGCTATCAAAGGGACAGGAAACAATGAGCAGTTCTTC
j_gene: TRBJ2-3; abundance: few; v_gene: TRBV5-8; d_gene: TRBD2; CDR3aa: CASSVTSGPADTQYF; CDR3nt: TGTGCCAGCAGCGTGACTAGCGGTCCCGCAGATACGCAGTATTTT
j_gene: TRBJ2-7; abundance: few; v_gene: TRBV21-1; d_gene: -; CDR3aa: CASSKPSRLESSYEQYF; CDR3nt: TGTGCCAGCAGCAAACCCTCACGACTAGAAAGCTCCTACGAGCAGTACTTC
j_gene: TRBJ2-1; abundance: few; v_gene: TRBV6-5; d_gene: -; CDR3aa: CASSSPGRTGNEQFF; CDR3nt: TGTGCCAGCAGTTCACCGGGACGAACTGGAAATGAGCAGTTCTTC
j_gene: TRBJ2-5; abundance: -; v_gene: TRBV4-2; d_gene: -; CDR3aa: CASRSSGQTQYF; CDR3nt: TGTGCCAGCAGGTCGTCCGGGCAGACCCAGTACTTC
j_gene: TRBJ2-5; abundance: few; v_gene: TRBV7-3; d_gene: -; CDR3aa: CASSSSNQETQYF; CDR3nt: TGTGCCAGCAGCTCCTCTAATCAAGAGACCCAGTACTTC
j_gene: TRBJ1-4; abundance: many; v_gene: TRBV5-1; d_gene: -; CDR3aa: CASSSPEGGEKLFF; CDR3nt: TGCGCCAGCAGCTCTCCCGAGGGGGGCGAAAAACTGTTTTTT
j_gene: TRBJ1-2; abundance: -; v_gene: TRBV12-3/TRBV12-4; d_gene: -; CDR3aa: CASGPGGGYGYTF; CDR3nt: TGTGCCAGCGGACCGGGGGGTGGCTATGGCTACACCTTC
j_gene: TRBJ1-1; abundance: -; v_gene: TRBV12-3/TRBV12-4; d_gene: -; CDR3aa: CASSPQGLERAFF; CDR3nt: TGTGCCAGCAGTCCACAGGGTTTAGAGAGAGCTTTCTTT
j_gene: TRBJ2-4; abundance: -; v_gene: TRBV4-3; d_gene: -; CDR3aa: CASSQERSFRPQNIQYF; CDR3nt: TGCGCCAGCAGCCAAGAGAGGAGTTTCAGGCCCCAAAACATTCAGTACTTC
j_gene: TRBJ2-3; abundance: -; v_gene: TRBV24-1; d_gene: -; CDR3aa: CATSDPDRDTQYF; CDR3nt: TGTGCCACCAGTGACCCTGACAGAGATACGCAGTATTTT
j_gene: TRBJ2-1; abundance: few; v_gene: TRBV7-8; d_gene: -; CDR3aa: CASSLSRGWTEYNEQFF; CDR3nt: TGTGCCAGCAGCCTTAGCCGGGGGTGGACGGAGTACAATGAGCAGTTCTTC
j_gene: TRBJ2-7; abundance: few; v_gene: TRBV7-2; d_gene: TRBD1; CDR3aa: CASSLGTVNYEQYF; CDR3nt: TGTGCCAGCAGCCTGGGGACAGTCAACTACGAGCAGTACTTC
j_gene: TRBJ2-1; abundance: few; v_gene: TRBV20-1; d_gene: TRBD2; CDR3aa: CSARDLAGPYNEQFF; CDR3nt: TGCAGTGCTAGAGACCTAGCGGGGCCATACAATGAGCAGTTCTTC
j_gene: TRBJ2-5; abundance: -; v_gene: TRBV29-1; d_gene: -; CDR3aa: CSVLAETQYF; CDR3nt: TGCAGCGTTTTAGCTGAGACCCAGTACTTC
j_gene: TRBJ2-7; abundance: few; v_gene: TRBV30; d_gene: -; CDR3aa: CAWSLPGLIYEQYF; CDR3nt: TGTGCCTGGAGTCTGCCGGGACTGATCTACGAGCAGTACTTC
j_gene: TRBJ2-3; abundance: few; v_gene: TRBV5-1; d_gene: -; CDR3aa: CASSDLRASDTQYF; CDR3nt: TGCGCCAGCAGCGACCTGCGGGCGTCAGATACGCAGTATTTT
j_gene: TRBJ2-6; abundance: -; v_gene: TRBV4-2; d_gene: -; CDR3aa: CASSQAANDRISGANVLTF; CDR3nt: TGTGCCAGCAGCCAAGCCGCTAACGACAGAATCTCTGGGGCCAACGTCCTGACTTTC
j_gene: TRBJ2-2; abundance: -; v_gene: TRBV3-1; d_gene: -; CDR3aa: CASSQPGSSRELFF; CDR3nt: TGTGCCAGCAGCCAACCAGGGTCATCACGGGAGCTGTTTTTT
j_gene: TRBJ2-1; abundance: -; v_gene: TRBV6-5; d_gene: -; CDR3aa: CASSSLVALSNEQFF; CDR3nt: TGTGCCAGCAGTTCCTTAGTGGCTTTGTCCAATGAGCAGTTCTTC
j_gene: TRBJ2-3; abundance: -; v_gene: TRBV5-1; d_gene: -; CDR3aa: CASSLGGYTDTQYF; CDR3nt: TGCGCCAGCAGCTTGGGAGGGTACACAGATACGCAGTATTTT
j_gene: TRBJ1-2; abundance: -; v_gene: TRBV7-8; d_gene: TRBD1; CDR3aa: CASSLARTGLVSAGYTF; CDR3nt: TGTGCCAGCAGCCTAGCCCGGACAGGCCTTGTGTCGGCTGGCTACACCTTC
j_gene: TRBJ2-1; abundance: -; v_gene: TRBV7-9; d_gene: -; CDR3aa: CASSFPKHEQFF; CDR3nt: TGTGCCAGCAGCTTTCCCAAACATGAGCAGTTCTTC
j_gene: TRBJ2-7; abundance: -; v_gene: TRBV28; d_gene: -; CDR3aa: CASRLWGETALGSYEQYF; CDR3nt: TGTGCCAGCAGATTGTGGGGGGAGACAGCTCTCGGCTCCTACGAGCAGTACTTC
j_gene: TRBJ2-1; abundance: -; v_gene: TRBV4-3; d_gene: -; CDR3aa: CASSQDLRVSYNEQFF; CDR3nt: TGCGCCAGCAGCCAAGATTTGAGAGTCTCCTACAATGAGCAGTTCTTC
j_gene: TRBJ2-7; abundance: -; v_gene: TRBV4-3; d_gene: TRBD2; CDR3aa: CASSQATSGKGEQYF; CDR3nt: TGCGCCAGCAGCCAAGCCACTAGCGGGAAAGGCGAGCAGTACTTC
j_gene: TRBJ2-1; abundance: -; v_gene: TRBV7-9; d_gene: -; CDR3aa: CASSSSTGHEQFF; CDR3nt: TGTGCCAGCAGCTCCTCGACTGGGCATGAGCAGTTCTTC
j_gene: TRBJ2-5; abundance: -; v_gene: TRBV27; d_gene: TRBD1; CDR3aa: CASSTGTGGETQYF; CDR3nt: TGTGCCAGCAGTACCGGGACAGGAGGAGAGACCCAGTACTTC
j_gene: TRBJ2-5; abundance: -; v_gene: TRBV10-3; d_gene: -; CDR3aa: CAISDAGPETQYF; CDR3nt: TGTGCCATCAGTGACGCAGGTCCAGAGACCCAGTACTTC
j_gene: TRBJ2-7; abundance: -; v_gene: TRBV6-2/TRBV6-3; d_gene: -; CDR3aa: CASSYSTEQYF; CDR3nt: TGTGCCAGCAGTTACTCGACCGAGCAGTACTTC
j_gene: TRBJ2-5; abundance: many; v_gene: TRBV20-1; d_gene: TRBD2; CDR3aa: CSARVFEREGGKTQYF; CDR3nt: TGCAGTGCTAGAGTTTTCGAGAGGGAGGGTGGGAAGACCCAGTACTTC
j_gene: TRBJ2-5; abundance: few; v_gene: TRBV27; d_gene: TRBD2; CDR3aa: CASQPGLAGREETQYF; CDR3nt: TGTGCCAGCCAACCGGGACTAGCGGGAAGAGAAGAGACCCAGTACTTC
j_gene: TRBJ2-4; abundance: -; v_gene: TRBV4-2; d_gene: -; CDR3aa: CASSRQTVLAKNIQYF; CDR3nt: TGTGCCAGCAGCCGGCAGACAGTTCTAGCCAAAAACATTCAGTACTTC
j_gene: TRBJ2-2; abundance: many; v_gene: TRBV12-5; d_gene: -; CDR3aa: CASGSGNRELFF; CDR3nt: TGTGCTAGTGGCTCAGGGAATCGGGAGCTGTTTTTT
j_gene: TRBJ1-2; abundance: -; v_gene: TRBV7-8; d_gene: TRBD1; CDR3aa: CASTPTGALGYTF; CDR3nt: TGTGCCAGCACCCCTACAGGGGCCCTTGGCTACACCTTC
j_gene: TRBJ1-2; abundance: few; v_gene: TRBV4-3; d_gene: -; CDR3aa: CASSQDHRASDYGYTF; CDR3nt: TGCGCCAGCAGCCAAGACCACAGGGCGTCGGACTATGGCTACACCTTC
j_gene: TRBJ2-3; abundance: many; v_gene: TRBV12-3/TRBV12-4; d_gene: -; CDR3aa: CASSLSGTDTQYF; CDR3nt: TGTGCCAGCAGTTTATCGGGAACAGATACGCAGTATTTT